The 15 T cell receptor beta chains below come from one sample, sequenced in a study of spatial heterogeneity in lung cancer. Overall study findings and caveats: Tumoral mutation counts were tracked by counts of expanded intratumoral alpha and beta TCRs.

Time point of the sample: sample taken at primary tumor resection. Their target antigens are unknown. TCRdb fed the 5' RACE reads into MiXCR, producing one record per CDR3 protein. The table includes around 6,200 distinct CDR3 sequences, roughly an eighth detected once. This sample comprised lung tumor tissue, obtained at surgery. Receptor source: a male donor with early-stage non-small cell lung cancer.

This clonotype is deemed medium-sized. Since the library was made to target alpha chains, this beta chain is a stray read and its abundance is not meaningful. J is TRBJ1-6 and V is TRBV5-6; no definite D call. Trimming shortened V by 0 bases and J by 12 bases, and 10 bases separated the two germline ends. CDR3 length: 13 amino acids. The V gene's germline CDR1 is SGHDT and CDR2 YYEEEE. The CDR3 protein is CASSLAGSGPLHF. The CDR3 coding sequence is TGTGCCAGCAGCTTGGCGGGAAGCGGACCCCTCCACTTT.

By frequency in the sample, this clonotype is medium-sized. This beta chain lies outside the target of a library built for alpha chains; its clone size means little. CDR3: CASTFEGQGSTIYF. The CDR3 region has the DNA TGTGCCAGCACCTTCGAGGGACAGGGGAGCACCATATATTTT. This chain links TRBV6-1 with TRBJ1-3, with TRBD1 matching 10 bases. Per the germline V gene, CDR1 is MNHNS and CDR2 is SASEGT. V gave up 7 bases and J gave up 9 bases; unmatched junction bases: 9. The CDR3 extends over 14 amino acids.

Remarks on this clonotype: This beta chain was picked up by a library intended for alpha chains and is off target, so its count carries little meaning. This chain connects TRBV20-1 to TRBJ2-3; no clear D. Germline V CDR1 and CDR2: DFQATT, SNEGSKA (reference sequence). This CDR3 contains 12 residues. Trimming stripped 1 base from V and 2 bases from J, with 4 bases between. CDR3 protein: CSARAHTDTQYF. CDR3 sequence (DNA): TGCAGTGCTAGAGCTCACACAGATACGCAGTATTTT.

The sample holds many counts of this clonotype. As an off-target read in a library built for alpha chains, this beta chain has a frequency of little significance. The V and J genes are TRBV5-1 and TRBJ1-1, with D possibly being TRBD1 (5 bases). The CDR3 is 15 residues long. Trimming pared 4 bases from V and 1 base from J, leaving 14 bases between. The V gene's germline CDR1 is SGHRS and CDR2 YFSETQ. The CDR3 is CASSGARHENTEAFF. CDR3 nucleotide sequence: TGCGCCAGCAGCGGGGCCCGACACGAGAACACTGAAGCTTTCTTT.

Judged by abundance, this clonotype is medium-sized (0.01 to 0.1%). With the library built for alpha chains, this beta chain is off target and its frequency is not meaningful. The rearrangement uses TRBV7-9 and TRBJ1-5; D is ambiguous. In germline, CDR1 is SEHNR, CDR2 FQNEAQ (reference sequence). This CDR3 is 13 amino acids long. The ends were cut back, 3 bases at V and 3 bases at J, with 6 bases in the middle. CDR3 amino acids: CASSLGFNQPQHF. For the CDR3, the DNA is TGTGCCAGCAGCTTGGGGTTCAATCAGCCCCAGCATTTT.

This clonotype was detected many times. The library was designed around alpha chains, so this beta chain is a stray read whose abundance carries little weight. This rearrangement joins TRBV12-3 or TRBV12-4 to TRBJ2-3; possible D gene TRBD2, 5 bases. Trimming cost V 3 bases and J 6 bases, with 10 bases left between them. This CDR3 region has 13 residues. CDR3 sequence: CASSLLRRDTQYF. DNA for the CDR3: TGTGCCAGCAGTTTGTTAAGGAGGGATACGCAGTATTTT.

This clonotype is labeled medium-sized. As an off-target read in a library built for alpha chains, this beta chain has a frequency of little significance. The chain has TRBV27 and TRBJ2-5; maybe TRBD1 (6 bases). The CDR3 is made up of 19 amino acids. Trimming removed 3 bases at V and 0 bases at J, with 23 bases between. Germline V gene data show CDR1 as MNHEY and CDR2 as SMNVEV (reference sequence). The CDR3 sequence is CASSFFTSFGQNYQETQYF. The CDR3 DNA reads as TGTGCCAGCAGTTTTTTCACTTCGTTTGGACAGAACTACCAAGAGACCCAGTACTTC.

This clonotype was counted at least ten times. Since the library was made to target alpha chains, this beta chain is a stray read and its abundance is not meaningful. This sequence joins TRBV7-6 and TRBJ2-1; TRBD2 aligns across 11 bases. The CDR3 covers 15 residues. The V gene's germline CDR1 is SGHVS and CDR2 FNYEAQ. V was clipped by 5 bases and J by 11 bases; unmatched bases: 11. CDR3 region: CASSPQLAGESKQFF. In DNA, the CDR3 is TGTGCCAGCAGCCCCCAACTAGCGGGAGAATCCAAGCAGTTCTTC. The full variable domain, its missing parts supplied by reference TRBV7-6 and TRBJ2-1, is GAGVSQSPRYKVTKRGQDVALRCDPISGHVSLYWYRQALGQGPEFLTYFNYEAQQDKSGLPNDRFSAERPEGSISTLTIQRTEQRDSAMYRCASSPQLAGESKQFFGPGTRLTVL.

This clonotype was seen repeatedly, ten times or more. Found in a library prepared for alpha chains, this beta chain is an off-target read, and its abundance has little meaning. The CDR3 loop is CAIATGLMDGYTF. As DNA, the CDR3 is TGTGCCATCGCGACAGGACTAATGGATGGCTACACCTTC. V and J are TRBV10-3 and TRBJ1-2, with D possibly matching TRBD1 (6 bases). With 8 bases removed from V and 6 bases from J, the gap between germline ends came to 16 bases. Germline-derived CDR1 and CDR2 are ENHRY and SYGVKD. This CDR3 contains 13 residues.

This clonotype is judged medium-sized. Since the library was made to target alpha chains, this beta chain is a stray read and its abundance is not meaningful. The chain links TRBV9 to TRBJ2-2; D is possibly TRBD2 (6 bases). The germline CDR1 and CDR2 sequences are SGDLS and YYNGEE. Between the trimmed V and J ends, which lost 0 bases and 5 bases, there was a span of 14 bases. The CDR3 has 16 residues. Written as DNA, the CDR3 is TGTGCCAGCAGCGTAGGCCTAGCGCGGAGAACCGGGGAGCTGTTTTTT. The encoded protein is CASSVGLARRTGELFF.

This clonotype was counted ten times or more. This beta chain is an unintended read in a library built for alpha chains; its size means little. This chain joins TRBV10-3 and TRBJ2-2, with 7 bases that match TRBD1. The CDR3 length is 15 residues. V was clipped by 8 bases and J by 1 base; unmatched bases: 7. Germline V gives CDR1 ENHRY, CDR2 SYGVKD. CDR3 amino acids: CAIGSGTVNTGELFF. DNA of the CDR3: TGTGCCATCGGGTCCGGGACAGTGAACACCGGGGAGCTGTTTTTT.

Regarding this clonotype: This beta chain is a stray sequence in a library constructed for alpha chains; its clone size is not meaningful. The chain recombines TRBV4-2 with TRBJ2-7; possible D gene TRBD1, 6 bases. V shed 1 base and J shed 1 base, with 17 bases lying between them. Germline CDR1 is LGHNA and CDR2 is YNFKEQ. CDR3 length: 17 amino acids. The CDR3 region is CASSQVGGRTDSYEQYF. In nucleotides, the CDR3 is TGTGCCAGCAGCCAAGTTGGGGGCAGGACAGATTCCTACGAGCAGTACTTC.

By share, this clonotype counts as medium-sized (0.01 to 0.1%). This beta chain represents an off-target read in a library built for alpha chains; its size is of limited meaning. This chain connects TRBV20-1 to TRBJ2-3; D might be TRBD1 (5 bases). In germline, CDR1 is DFQATT, CDR2 SNEGSKA (reference sequence). The ends were cut back, 0 bases at V and 2 bases at J, with 18 bases in the middle. This CDR3 has 17 residues. The CDR3 spells CSARDPLRTDNTDTQYF. In DNA, the CDR3 is TGCAGTGCTAGAGATCCCCTCAGGACGGACAACACAGATACGCAGTATTTT.

This clonotype was recorded a few times. This beta chain appears as a stray read in a library generated for alpha chains; its size is not informative. This chain joins TRBV11-2 and TRBJ2-5, with TRBD2 identical over 9 bases. There are 15 residues in the CDR3. CDR1 SGHAT and CDR2 FQNNGV come from the germline V gene. V was clipped by 3 bases and J by 5 bases; unmatched bases: 7. Here the CDR3 reads CASSFSGRTSETQYF. The CDR3 region has the DNA TGTGCCAGCAGCTTTAGCGGGAGAACGTCGGAGACCCAGTACTTC.

Relative to its sample, this clonotype is medium-sized (0.01 to 0.1%). This beta chain is a stray read from a library made for alpha chains; its abundance is not meaningful. The rearrangement uses TRBV14 and TRBJ1-1, with TRBD1 matching over 7 bases. This CDR3 contains 15 residues. CDR1 is SGHDN and CDR2 is FVKESK in the germline V gene. The trim removed 3 bases at V and 0 bases at J, leaving 4 bases unmatched. This chain's CDR3 is CASSHMGQMNTEAFF. The CDR3 DNA is TGTGCCAGCAGCCATATGGGACAGATGAACACTGAAGCTTTCTTT.